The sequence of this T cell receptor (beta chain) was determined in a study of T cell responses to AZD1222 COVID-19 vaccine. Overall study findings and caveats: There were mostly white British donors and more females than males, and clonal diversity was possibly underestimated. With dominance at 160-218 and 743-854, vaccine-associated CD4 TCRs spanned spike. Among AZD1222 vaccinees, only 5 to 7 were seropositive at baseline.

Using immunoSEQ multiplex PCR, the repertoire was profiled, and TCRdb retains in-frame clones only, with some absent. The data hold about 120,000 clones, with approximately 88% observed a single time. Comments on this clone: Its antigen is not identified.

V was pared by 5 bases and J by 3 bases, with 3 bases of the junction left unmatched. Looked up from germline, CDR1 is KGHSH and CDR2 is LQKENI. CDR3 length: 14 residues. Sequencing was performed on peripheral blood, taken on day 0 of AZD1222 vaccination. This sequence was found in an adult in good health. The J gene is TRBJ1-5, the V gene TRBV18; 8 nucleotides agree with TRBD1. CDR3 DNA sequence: TGTGCCAGCTCAGACAGGGGCCCCAATCAGCCCCAGCATTTT. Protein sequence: CASSDRGPNQPQHF.